The 30 T cell receptor delta chains listed next were all sequenced from one sample in a study of Vδ1+ human thymocytes. The template was reverse-transcribed extracted RNA. Pooled V-gene forward primers with one constant-region reverse primer generated the CDR3 amplicons by multiplex PCR. TCRdb re-called clones from the multiplex PCR reads using CATT. This table has tens of thousands of delta-chain clones, 8% to 10% appearing once. Regarding the study as a whole: Highly polyclonal TRG and TRD repertoires with Gaussian CDR3 length distributions appeared in thymus.

These TCRs' antigens remain unknown. The material sequenced was Vdelta1+ gamma-delta thymocytes from the thymus. Stated subset: FACS-sorted CD3+ TCRalphabeta- TCRVdelta1+ TCRVdelta2- thymocytes. All receptors come from a child under two years old who had congenital heart surgery.

This rearrangement joins TRDV1 to TRDJ1; 12 bases align to TRDD3. The CDR3 is 22 amino acids. V shed 1 base, J shed 4 bases, and the junction held 22 bases outside the gene matches. Germline CDR1 and CDR2: TSWWSYY and QGS. The CDR3 nucleotides are TGTGCTCTTGGGGAACGAGATGCCCTACTTCGTACTGGGGGATACAAGAGCGATAAACTCATCTTT. Protein sequence: CALGERDALLRTGGYKSDKLIF.

This rearrangement joins TRDV1 to TRDJ1, with D maybe TRDD3 (8 bases). TCRdb lists no J gene, so it was determined here by aligning the DNA to germline. Germline-derived CDR1 and CDR2 are TSWWSYY and QGS. V lost 1 base to trimming and J lost 0 bases, with 30 bases between them. The CDR3 length is 22 residues. CDR3 sequence: CALGEPPEALYSYWGHTDKLIF. CDR3 DNA sequence: TGTGCTCTTGGGGAACCTCCCGAGGCCCTTTATTCCTACTGGGGGCACACCGATAAACTCATCTTT.

This chain connects TRDV1 to TRDJ1; the match to TRDD3 covers 9 bases. Germline V CDR1 and CDR2: TSWWSYY, QGS. Germline trimming cut 2 bases from V and 4 bases from J; bases unmatched to any gene: 20. The CDR3 has 20 residues. The CDR3 DNA is TGTGCTCTTGGGGAAGACAGTTGGTACTGGGGGACGGATAGAGGCGATAAACTCATCTTT. This translates into CALGEDSWYWGTDRGDKLIF.

There are a few counts of this clone. The rearrangement uses TRDV1 and TRDJ1; 9 bases agree with TRDD3. Trimming cost V 6 bases and J 3 bases; bases outside gene matches: 23. The germline V gene has CDR1 TSWWSYY and CDR2 QGS. The CDR3 has 20 residues. The CDR3 sequence: CALGPTIGDTGPDPSDKLIF. The CDR3 nucleotides are TGTGCTCTTGGACCCACTATAGGGGATACGGGCCCCGATCCCTCCGATAAACTCATCTTT.

The V and J genes are TRDV1 and TRDJ1, with D maybe TRDD2 (6 bases). V lost 6 bases and J lost 0, with 32 bases in between. Germline loops: CDR1 TSWWSYY, CDR2 QGS. The CDR3 runs 21 residues. The CDR3, as DNA: TGTGCTCTTGGACGAGGGGCTTCCTTAGTAAGCTCCAGGGAGTACACCGATAAACTCATCTTT. The encoded protein is CALGRGASLVSSREYTDKLIF.

Concerning this clone itself: Mismatch with germline at one junction end may stem from a read error. The chain carries TRDV1 and TRDJ1, with 12 bases fitting TRDD3. TCRdb offers no J gene call, so here the DNA was matched to germline to obtain one. Germline CDR1 reads TSWWSYY; CDR2 reads QGS. The length of the CDR3 is 22 residues. As DNA, the CDR3 is TGTGCCCTTGGGGAACTTTCCTCCCCACCTTACTGGGGGATACCACACACCGATAAACTCATCTTT. Protein sequence: CALGELSSPPYWGIPHTDKLIF.

As regards this clone: The same CDR3 is also encoded by other DNA sequences in this sample. This chain connects TRDV1 to TRDJ1; no definite D call. This CDR3 spans 18 amino acids. Trimming cost V 0 bases and J 0 bases, with 17 bases left between them. The germline V gene has CDR1 TSWWSYY and CDR2 QGS. The CDR3 DNA reads TGTGCTCTTGGGGAACTCCCTAACCCAAAAAGGTACACCGATAAACTCATCTTT. Translation gives CALGELPNPKRYTDKLIF.

V gene TRDV1 combines with J gene TRDJ1, with a weak D call TRDD3 (6 bases). The CDR3 spans 15 residues. Looked up from germline, CDR1 is TSWWSYY and CDR2 is QGS. With 5 bases removed from V and 6 bases from J, the gap between germline ends came to 19 bases. CDR3 sequence reads: CALGKGRTGSHKLIF. The CDR3, as DNA: TGTGCTCTTGGGAAGGGGCGTACTGGGAGTCATAAACTCATCTTT.

The chain links TRDV1 to TRDJ1, with TRDD3 identical over 9 bases. TCRdb leaves out the J gene; it was filled in here by matching the DNA to germline. Trimming removed 0 bases from V and 1 base from J; junction bases left unmatched: 21. The CDR3 length is 22 residues. CDR1 and CDR2 from the germline V gene are TSWWSYY and QGS. The CDR3 DNA reads as TGTGCTCTTGGGGAACTCCAGCTCGTTAGGGGACTGGGGGAGCCTCTCACCGATAAACTCATCTTT. Amino acids: CALGELQLVRGLGEPLTDKLIF.

This clone was observed a handful of times. The gene calls are TRDV1 and TRDJ1; TRDD3 matches at 11 bases. Germline V lookup: CDR1 TSWWSYY, CDR2 QGS. V dropped 5 bases and J dropped 0; count of bases not matched to a gene: 26. CDR3 length equals 23 residues. The CDR3 sequence: CALGPAFLPFTGGYRPYTDKLIF. The CDR3 DNA follows: TGTGCTCTTGGGCCCGCTTTCCTACCCTTTACTGGGGGATATCGGCCGTACACCGATAAACTCATCTTT.

There are a few counts of this clone. This sequence joins TRDV1 and TRDJ1, with TRDD3 matching over 9 bases. Germline V gene data show CDR1 as TSWWSYY and CDR2 as QGS. The J segment lost 0 bases and the V segment lost 1 base, leaving 12 bases of the junction unmatched. The CDR3 length is 19 residues. CDR3 DNA: TGTGCTCTTGGGGAACGGCGATACTGGGGGACCACGTACACCGATAAACTCATCTTT. Translated: CALGERRYWGTTYTDKLIF.

The chain combines TRDV1 with TRDJ1; D is uncertain. CDR3 length: 20 residues. The V gene lost 0 bases and the J gene lost 3 bases, with 26 bases spanning the gap. CDR1 and CDR2 from the germline V gene are TSWWSYY and QGS. The CDR3 sequence is CALGELPVRKHREWADKLIF. CDR3 DNA: TGTGCTCTTGGGGAACTACCAGTCAGGAAGCACAGGGAGTGGGCCGATAAACTCATCTTT.

To note about this clone: Sequence at one end of the junction differs from germline and may be a read error. The J gene is TRDJ1, the V gene TRDV1; D gene unclear. The germline V gene encodes CDR1 TSWWSYY and CDR2 QGS. There are 18 residues in the CDR3. In nucleotides, the CDR3 is TGTGCTCTTGGGGAACTGGCCCCTAGCGCTCAGTACACCGATAAACACATCTTT. Translating it yields CALGELAPSAQYTDKHIF.

This clone came up a few times. The chain couples TRDV1 to TRDJ1; D gene ambiguous. The CDR3 runs 19 residues. CDR1 and CDR2 from the germline V gene are TSWWSYY and QGS. Trimming pared 6 bases from V and 0 bases from J, leaving 26 bases between. In nucleotides, the CDR3 is TGTGCTCTTGGCGTCTTTGCCGAGAAAGGACCCCGGTACACCGATAAACTCATCTTT. Protein sequence: CALGVFAEKGPRYTDKLIF.

The V and J genes are TRDV1 and TRDJ1; 12 nucleotides line up with TRDD3. The CDR3 runs 24 residues. The V and J ends lost 3 bases and 2 bases, in that order; junction bases with no gene match: 28. Germline loops: CDR1 TSWWSYY, CDR2 QGS. DNA of the CDR3: TGTGCTCTTGGGGACCCCACCCTCCCCCGCTCATACTGGGGGATACCCGGACGGACCGATAAACTCATCTTT. The encoded protein is CALGDPTLPRSYWGIPGRTDKLIF.

This sequence joins TRDV1 and TRDJ2, with 10 bases fitting TRDD3. Germline matching of the DNA provided the J gene here, since TCRdb leaves it blank. V dropped 0 bases and J dropped 9; count of bases not matched to a gene: 16. This CDR3 spans 19 amino acids. Germline CDR1 TSWWSYY, CDR2 QGS. The CDR3 DNA follows: TGTGCTCTTGGGGAACTCGGGACTACGGGGGGGATACGGGCAACACAACTCTTCTTT. Protein sequence: CALGELGTTGGIRATQLFF.

A few counts support this clone. V usage is TRDV1 and J usage is TRDJ1; 9 nucleotides line up with TRDD3. Trimming at V came to 1 base and at J to 1 base, leaving 28 bases not matched to a gene. Germline CDR1 is TSWWSYY and CDR2 is QGS. This CDR3 comprises 24 residues. For the CDR3, the DNA is TGTGCTCTTGGGGAACCTCCCCGGGCCTACACCAAACGGTGGGGGATATTGTGCACCGATAAACTCATCTTT. It is translated as CALGEPPRAYTKRWGILCTDKLIF.

This clone showed up just a few times. V usage is TRDV1 and J usage is TRDJ1; D might be TRDD3 (6 bases). This CDR3 has 20 amino acids. V was pared by 2 bases and J by 0 bases, with 25 bases between. Germline-derived CDR1 and CDR2 are TSWWSYY and QGS. The chain's CDR3 is CALGEEKTKRWGPYTDKLIF. As DNA, the CDR3 is TGTGCTCTTGGGGAAGAGAAAACCAAACGCTGGGGACCGTACACCGATAAACTCATCTTT.

There are a few counts of this clone. The chain uses TRDV1 and TRDJ1; 10 nucleotides agree with TRDD3. CDR1 and CDR2 (germline): TSWWSYY, QGS. CDR3 length: 20 residues. V was pared by 4 bases and J by 0 bases, with 17 bases of the junction left unmatched. The CDR3 coding sequence is TGTGCTCTTGGGGCCCAACTCGGGGGGATACGCACGCCGTACACCGATAAACTCATCTTT. It is translated as CALGAQLGGIRTPYTDKLIF.

The V call is TRDV2, the J call TRDJ1, with 12 bases that match TRDD3. The germline CDR1 and CDR2 sequences are GEAIGNYY and EKD. This CDR3 spans 17 amino acids. The V and J ends lost 5 bases and 2 bases, in that order; junction bases with no gene match: 11. The chain's CDR3 is CACAVRTGGYRTDKLIF. CDR3 sequence (DNA): TGTGCCTGTGCCGTGCGTACTGGGGGATACCGGACCGATAAACTCATCTTT.

This clone was seen only a few times. At one end the junction does not follow the germline gene, possibly because of a read error. The J gene is TRDJ1, the V gene TRDV1; D may be TRDD2 (6 bases). CDR1 is TSWWSYY and CDR2 is QGS in the germline V gene. The CDR3 is 17 amino acids. The CDR3 here is CALREPCFLSPNDKLIF. The CDR3 DNA reads as TGTGCTCTTAGGGAACCATGCTTCCTTTCGCCGAACGATAAACTCATCTTT.

This clone was counted a few times. V is TRDV1 and J is TRDJ1; D unresolved. CDR3 length: 16 amino acids. Between the trimmed V and J ends, which lost 2 bases and 0 bases, there was a span of 13 bases. Germline V lookup: CDR1 TSWWSYY, CDR2 QGS. The CDR3 protein is CALGEDSFPHTDKLIF. The CDR3 nucleotides read TGTGCTCTTGGGGAAGATTCTTTCCCACACACCGATAAACTCATCTTT.

The gene calls are TRDV1 and TRDJ1; D gene unclear. Per germline, CDR1 TSWWSYY and CDR2 QGS. This CDR3 has 19 residues. V lost 0 bases and J lost 0, with 20 bases in between. CDR3 coding DNA: TGTGCTCTTGGGGAACTTGCGGTCCACAGGTTAGGGTACACCGATAAACTCATCTTT. Translation: CALGELAVHRLGYTDKLIF.

This chain links TRDV1 with TRDJ1; tentatively, D is TRDD3 (5 bases). Germline loops: CDR1 TSWWSYY, CDR2 QGS. V lost 4 bases and J lost 1, with 13 bases in between. The CDR3 has 15 amino acids. CDR3 coding DNA: TGTGCTCTTGGGGCCGAGGCACTGGCCACCGATAAACTCATCTTT. Translation: CALGAEALATDKLIF.

The V gene is TRDV1, the J gene TRDJ2; D call uncertain. The V end was cut by 1 base, the J end by 6 bases, with 18 bases between. Germline values: CDR1 TSWWSYY, CDR2 QGS. This CDR3 comprises 17 residues. The CDR3 is CALGEQLFVYTPAQLFF. The CDR3 DNA sequence: TGTGCTCTTGGGGAACAACTCTTTGTTTACACTCCAGCACAACTCTTCTTT.

This clone was detected only a few times. V and J are TRDV1 and TRDJ1, with a weak D call TRDD3 (5 bases). Germline CDR1 reads TSWWSYY; CDR2 reads QGS. The CDR3 has 14 amino acids. V was cut by 0 bases and J by 4 bases, with 9 bases left in between. This CDR3 is CALGELGGLDKLIF. The DNA of the CDR3 is TGTGCTCTTGGGGAACTCGGGGGCCTCGATAAACTCATCTTT.

This clone was detected only a few times. The chain joins TRDV1 to TRDJ1, with TRDD3 matching over 10 bases. The germline V gene has CDR1 TSWWSYY and CDR2 QGS. CDR3 length: 18 residues. V lost 0 bases and J lost 10; bases outside the gene matches: 17. CDR3 nucleotide sequence: TGTGCTCTTGGGGAACTTCTGGGGGATAGGCCGGGGGATATCGGACTCATCTTT. Residues: CALGELLGDRPGDIGLIF.

This clone was recorded a few times. The chain has TRDV1 and TRDJ1; D perhaps matches TRDD2 (6 bases). Per germline, CDR1 TSWWSYY and CDR2 QGS. The CDR3 is made up of 16 amino acids. V lost 0 bases to trimming and J lost 6 bases, with 17 bases between them. CDR3: CALGELVILQTHKLIF. CDR3 nucleotides: TGTGCTCTTGGGGAACTGGTAATCCTACAAACCCATAAACTCATCTTT.

To note about this clone: An end of the junction does not agree with germline; a read error may underlie this. The J gene is TRDJ1, the V gene TRDV1, with D possibly being TRDD2 (5 bases). The CDR3 spans 17 residues. Germline V gene sequence: CDR1 TSWWSYY, CDR2 QGS. Written as DNA, the CDR3 is TGTGCTCTTGGGCAAAATCAGGCCTTCAACTACACCGATAAACCCATCTTT. Encoded protein: CALGQNQAFNYTDKPIF.

V is TRDV2 and J is TRDJ3; 11 bases line up with TRDD3. Germline CDR1 is GEAIGNYY and CDR2 is EKD. V trimming: 5 bases; J trimming: 3 bases; junction bases outside the gene matches: 14. The CDR3 is 20 amino acids. The CDR3 region has the DNA TGTGCCTGTGCCCTGGGGGATACCAAGGGAACGGGCTGGGACACCCGACAGATGTTTTTC. Its protein is CACALGDTKGTGWDTRQMFF.